Below, 28 T cell receptor beta chains from the same sample are listed, as sequenced in a study of T cell changes during pregnancy in multiple sclerosis. The assay was immunoSEQ multiplex PCR, and TCRdb's table has in-frame clones only and misses some. The repertoire has some 56,000 clones, 92% of them found once; the top ten carry approximately 0.64%. The sequencing used CD4+ T cells from peripheral blood mononuclear cells, collected after pregnancy. The receptors were sampled from a female donor with multiple sclerosis, enrolled in a pregnancy study.

The V and J genes are TRBV7-9 and TRBJ1-1, with D tentatively TRBD1 (6 bases). CDR3 length: 13 residues. Germline V lookup: CDR1 SEHNR, CDR2 FQNEAQ (reference sequence). Deletions cut 3 bases from V and 4 bases from J, with 9 bases between. CDR3 in DNA: TGTGCCAGCAGCTTGGCAGGGGCCACTGAAGCTTTCTTT. As protein: CASSLAGATEAFF.

The chain uses TRBV7-3 and TRBJ1-6; a weak D match, TRBD1 (6 bases). The CDR3 covers 15 residues. V was cut by 2 bases and J by 8 bases, with 13 bases left in between. Germline loops: CDR1 SGHTA, CDR2 FQGTGA. DNA for the CDR3: TGTGCCAGCAGCTTAGGACAGAGCGCGTATTCACCCCTCCACTTT. Translating it yields CASSLGQSAYSPLHF.

The chain is built from TRBV30 and TRBJ2-7; weak D call: TRBD2 (5 bases). The ends were cut back, 4 bases at V and 7 bases at J, with 17 bases in the middle. CDR1 and CDR2 (germline): GTSNPN, SVGIG (reference sequence). The CDR3 sequence is 13 residues long. The CDR3 protein is CAWKDPGRGEQYF. CDR3 nucleotide sequence: TGTGCCTGGAAAGATCCGGGGAGAGGGGAGCAGTACTTC. The whole variable domain, filled in from reference TRBV30 and TRBJ2-7, reads SQTIHQWPATLVQPVGSPLSLECTVEGTSNPNLYWYRQAAGRGLQLLFYSVGIGQISSEVPQNLSASRPQDRQFILSSKKLLLSDSGFYLCAWKDPGRGEQYFGPGTRLTVT.

The gene calls are TRBV4-3 and TRBJ1-5, with TRBD1 matching 10 bases. V shed 5 bases, J shed 6 bases, and the junction held 7 bases outside the gene matches. This CDR3 region has 15 residues. CDR1 and CDR2 from the germline V gene are LGHNA and YSLEER. The CDR3 reads CASSETGGFGQPQHF. The DNA for the CDR3 is TGCGCCAGCAGCGAGACAGGGGGCTTCGGTCAGCCCCAGCATTTT.

This sequence joins TRBV11-2 and TRBJ1-6, with D perhaps matching TRBD1 (5 bases). The CDR3 extends over 14 amino acids. Trimming cost V 6 bases and J 10 bases, with 16 bases left between them. Germline V CDR1 and CDR2: SGHAT, FQNNGV. The CDR3 is CASSALRGYSPLHF. CDR3 DNA: TGTGCCAGCAGTGCCCTACGGGGGTACTCACCCCTCCACTTT.

V is TRBV25-1 and J is TRBJ1-2; TRBD1 agrees at 8 bases. This CDR3 contains 13 residues. CDR1 MGHDK and CDR2 SYGVNS come from the germline V gene. V lost 9 bases and J lost 5; bases outside the gene matches: 8. The CDR3 DNA follows: TGTGCCAGTCTTTCTGACAGGGGATATGGCTACACCTTC. It codes for CASLSDRGYGYTF.

This sequence joins TRBV6-5 and TRBJ1-2; no definite D call. Per germline, CDR1 MNHEY and CDR2 SVGAGI. The V gene lost 6 bases and the J gene lost 5 bases, with 13 bases spanning the gap. The CDR3 contains 13 residues. The CDR3 loop is CASRSEMWYGYTF. In DNA form, the CDR3 reads TGTGCCAGCAGATCCGAGATGTGGTATGGCTACACCTTC.

This chain links TRBV29-1 with TRBJ2-2; maybe TRBD2 (5 bases). Germline CDR1 is SQVTM and CDR2 is ANQGSEA. The CDR3 is 12 amino acids. Trimming pared 5 bases from V and 4 bases from J, leaving 8 bases between. The CDR3 nucleotides are TGCAGCGTTCCCGCGGGCACCGGGGAGCTGTTTTTT. Protein sequence: CSVPAGTGELFF.

The chain couples TRBV19 to TRBJ2-3; 7 bases match TRBD1. The CDR3 has 14 amino acids. Germline V gives CDR1 LNHDA, CDR2 SQIVND (reference sequence). V shed 5 bases, J shed 3 bases, and the junction held 5 bases outside the gene matches. In DNA form, the CDR3 reads TGTGCCAGTAGTCCACGACAGGGTACAGATACGCAGTATTTT. Translated, it gives CASSPRQGTDTQYF.

CDR3 DNA: TGCGCCAGCAGCCAAGAATGGCAGGGGGTTCCAGAGACCCAGTACTTC. Translated: CASSQEWQGVPETQYF. The chain employs TRBV4-1 and TRBJ2-5; TRBD1 matches 7 bases. The CDR3 is 16 residues long. Trimming at V came to 0 bases and at J to 4 bases, leaving 8 bases not matched to a gene. In germline, CDR1 is MGHRA, CDR2 YSYEKL.

The gene calls are TRBV6-6 and TRBJ1-1; 8 bases align to TRBD1. The germline V gene encodes CDR1 MNHNY and CDR2 SVGAGI (reference sequence). The V segment lost 5 bases and the J segment 3 bases; nucleotides outside the gene matches: 5. The CDR3 runs to 14 residues. In DNA, the CDR3 is TGTGCCAGCAGTCTCAGGGGGCGGGACACTGAAGCTTTCTTT. Protein product: CASSLRGRDTEAFF.

V usage is TRBV2 and J usage is TRBJ2-3, with 12 positions matching TRBD2. The CDR3 consists of 15 residues. Germline CDR1 reads SNHLY; CDR2 reads FYNNEI. V gave up 5 bases and J gave up 7 bases; unmatched junction bases: 7. The CDR3 sequence: CASSQTSGGGHTQYF. CDR3 nucleotide sequence: TGTGCCAGCAGTCAGACTAGCGGGGGAGGTCATACGCAGTATTTT.

This clone was seen once. This chain joins TRBV5-8 and TRBJ2-7; 10 nucleotides match TRBD1. V dropped 0 bases and J dropped 2; count of bases not matched to a gene: 5. CDR3 length equals 16 residues. Germline V lookup: CDR1 SGHTS, CDR2 YDEGEE. The CDR3 here is CASSLEAGTGAYEQYF. The CDR3 DNA reads as TGTGCCAGCAGCTTGGAGGCCGGGACAGGGGCCTACGAGCAGTACTTC.

The genes are TRBV18 and TRBJ2-7; a weak D match, TRBD1 (6 bases). The ends were cut back, 2 bases at V and 2 bases at J, with 7 bases in the middle. Germline CDR1 and CDR2: KGHSH and LQKENI. This CDR3 spans 13 amino acids. The CDR3 protein is CASSPSGAYEQYF. CDR3 sequence (DNA): TGTGCCAGCTCACCATCAGGGGCCTACGAGCAGTACTTC.

As concerns this clone: One end of the junction fails to match germline, which may point to a read error. This sequence joins TRBV7-7 and TRBJ1-4; TRBD1 aligns across 8 bases. Germline lookup yields CDR1 SSHAT and CDR2 FNYEAQ (reference sequence). This CDR3 spans 14 amino acids. Here the CDR3 reads CASSNQGANEKLFF. The CDR3 DNA follows: TGTGCTAGCAGCAATCAGGGGGCGAATGAAAAACTGTTTTTT.

The rearrangement uses TRBV29-1 and TRBJ1-4, with D tentatively TRBD1 (6 bases). Germline CDR1 is SQVTM and CDR2 is ANQGSEA. The CDR3 sequence is 12 residues long. V lost 5 bases to trimming and J lost 7 bases, with 11 bases between them. As DNA, the CDR3 is TGCAGCGTTCGGCAGGGGAGTGAAAAACTGTTTTTT. Its protein product is CSVRQGSEKLFF.

V is TRBV2 and J is TRBJ1-1, with D uncertain. The germline CDR1 and CDR2 sequences are SNHLY and FYNNEI. The CDR3 totals 15 residues. V was cut by 3 bases and J by 1 base, with 12 bases left in between. DNA of the CDR3: TGTGCCAGCAGTGAGAGAGGCTTGGGGAACACTGAAGCTTTCTTT. This gives the protein CASSERGLGNTEAFF.

The chain links TRBV18 to TRBJ1-1, with D possibly being TRBD1 (6 bases). Germline values: CDR1 KGHSH, CDR2 LQKENI. This CDR3 comprises 12 residues. The germline V and J ends were trimmed by 3 bases and 8 bases, with 10 bases remaining between them. In DNA form, the CDR3 reads TGTGCCAGCTCACCCAATACAGGGGAAGCTTTCTTT. Amino acid sequence: CASSPNTGEAFF.

This chain connects TRBV9 to TRBJ2-1; no definite D call. V dropped 0 bases and J dropped 4 bases, with 11 bases sitting between them. The CDR3 is 15 amino acids. Germline V gene data show CDR1 as SGDLS and CDR2 as YYNGEE. This chain's CDR3 is CASSVDPRTYNEQFF. The DNA for the CDR3 is TGTGCCAGCAGCGTAGATCCTAGAACATACAATGAGCAGTTCTTC.

This clone was counted a single time. The V and J genes are TRBV5-1 and TRBJ1-5, with D tentatively TRBD1 (6 bases). Per germline, CDR1 SGHRS and CDR2 YFSETQ. V shed 5 bases and J shed 3 bases, with 12 bases lying between them. The CDR3 loop spans 14 amino acids. The CDR3 sequence: CASSSGDFNQPQHF. CDR3 bases: TGCGCCAGCAGTTCAGGGGATTTCAATCAGCCCCAGCATTTT.

The rearrangement links TRBV7-2 to TRBJ2-5; D is possibly TRBD2 (6 bases). CDR3 length: 13 amino acids. The V gene lost 10 bases and the J gene lost 3 bases, with 15 bases spanning the gap. Looked up from germline, CDR1 is SGHTA and CDR2 is FQGNSA. The CDR3 spells CATVAPGEETQYF. In nucleotides, the CDR3 is TGTGCCACCGTTGCGCCGGGGGAAGAGACCCAGTACTTC.

The V and J genes are TRBV5-8 and TRBJ1-1; 10 bases line up with TRBD1. This CDR3 is 17 amino acids long. Looked up from germline, CDR1 is SGHTS and CDR2 is YDEGEE. V was clipped by 2 bases and J by 6 bases; unmatched bases: 13. CDR3 in DNA: TGTGCCAGCAGCTTCCGGACAGGGGGGGGATCATTCCCTGAAGCTTTCTTT. Protein product: CASSFRTGGGSFPEAFF.

A word on this clone: Other DNA sequences in this sample translate to the same CDR3. V and J are TRBV18 and TRBJ1-2; 11 bases fit TRBD1. The CDR3 length is 14 residues. The junction had 1 base not matched to a gene; V was cut back by 0 bases and J by 7 bases. Germline V CDR1 and CDR2: KGHSH, LQKENI. The CDR3 is CASSPPGQGVGYTF. CDR3 DNA: TGTGCCAGCTCACCACCGGGACAGGGGGTTGGCTACACCTTC.

The chain combines TRBV4-2 with TRBJ2-1; 7 bases map to TRBD1. The CDR3 has 16 amino acids. The V segment lost 6 bases and the J segment 3 bases; nucleotides outside the gene matches: 11. Germline values: CDR1 LGHNA, CDR2 YNFKEQ. The CDR3 sequence: CASRTSTGANYNEQFF. In DNA form, the CDR3 reads TGTGCCAGCAGGACCTCTACAGGGGCGAACTACAATGAGCAGTTCTTC.

The chain recombines TRBV19 with TRBJ1-1; 7 nucleotides align to TRBD1. In germline, CDR1 is LNHDA, CDR2 SQIVND (reference sequence). The CDR3 is made up of 14 amino acids. V lost 7 bases, J lost 10 bases, and 15 bases stayed unmatched. CDR3 sequence (DNA): TGTGCCAGTACCCCATTCACAGGGGCGCCTGGAGCTTTCTTT. Its protein product is CASTPFTGAPGAFF.

The J gene is TRBJ1-2, the V gene TRBV5-4; D might be TRBD1 (6 bases). From germline, CDR1 is SGHNT and CDR2 YYREEE (reference sequence). The CDR3 has 15 residues. With 0 bases removed from V and 3 bases from J, the gap between germline ends came to 12 bases. CDR3 loop: CASSLGGRQDYGYTF. The CDR3 DNA reads as TGTGCCAGCAGCTTGGGGGGGCGACAAGACTATGGCTACACCTTC.

DNA of the CDR3: TGTGCCAGTGGGCTGTACCGGCGCAACACCGGGGAGCTGTTTTTT. Its translation is CASGLYRRNTGELFF. The chain links TRBV27 to TRBJ2-2; D is unclear. V lost 9 bases and J lost 2, with 16 bases in between. This CDR3 spans 15 amino acids. Per germline, CDR1 MNHEY and CDR2 SMNVEV (reference sequence).

The V and J genes are TRBV7-2 and TRBJ1-2; 10 positions match TRBD1. Germline loops: CDR1 SGHTA, CDR2 FQGNSA. CDR3 size: 13 residues. J was trimmed by 6 bases and V by 5 bases; bases with no gene match: 3. CDR3 sequence: CASSPDRGDGYTF. Written as DNA, the CDR3 is TGTGCCAGCAGCCCGGACAGGGGGGATGGCTACACCTTC.